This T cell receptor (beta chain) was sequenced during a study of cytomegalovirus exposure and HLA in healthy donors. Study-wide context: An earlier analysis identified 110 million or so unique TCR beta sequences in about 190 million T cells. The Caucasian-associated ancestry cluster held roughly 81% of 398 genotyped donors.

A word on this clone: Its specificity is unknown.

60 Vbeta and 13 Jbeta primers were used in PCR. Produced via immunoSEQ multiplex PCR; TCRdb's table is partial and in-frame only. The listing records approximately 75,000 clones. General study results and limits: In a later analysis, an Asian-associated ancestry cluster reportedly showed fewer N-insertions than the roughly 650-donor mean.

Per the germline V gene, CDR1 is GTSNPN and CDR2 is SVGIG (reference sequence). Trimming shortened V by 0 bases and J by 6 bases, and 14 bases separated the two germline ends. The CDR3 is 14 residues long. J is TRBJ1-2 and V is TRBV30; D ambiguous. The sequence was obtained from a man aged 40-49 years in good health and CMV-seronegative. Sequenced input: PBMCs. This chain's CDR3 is CAWSVPRTRNGYTF. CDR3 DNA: TGTGCCTGGAGTGTCCCACGAACTAGGAATGGCTACACCTTC.